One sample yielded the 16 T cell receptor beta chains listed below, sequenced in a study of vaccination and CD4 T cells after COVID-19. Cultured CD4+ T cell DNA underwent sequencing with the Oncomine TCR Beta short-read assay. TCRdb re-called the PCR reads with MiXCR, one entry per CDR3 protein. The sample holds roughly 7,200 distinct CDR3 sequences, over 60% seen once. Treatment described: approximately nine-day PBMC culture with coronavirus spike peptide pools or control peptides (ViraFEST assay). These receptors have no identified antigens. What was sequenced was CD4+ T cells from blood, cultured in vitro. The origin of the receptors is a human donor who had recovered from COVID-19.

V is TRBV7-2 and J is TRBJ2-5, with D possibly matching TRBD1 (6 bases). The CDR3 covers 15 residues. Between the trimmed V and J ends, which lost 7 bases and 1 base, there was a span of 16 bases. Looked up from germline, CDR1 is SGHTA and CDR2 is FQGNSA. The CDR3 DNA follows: TGTGCCAGCACCCAGGGGTATAGCACCCAAGAGACCCAGTACTTC. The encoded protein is CASTQGYSTQETQYF.

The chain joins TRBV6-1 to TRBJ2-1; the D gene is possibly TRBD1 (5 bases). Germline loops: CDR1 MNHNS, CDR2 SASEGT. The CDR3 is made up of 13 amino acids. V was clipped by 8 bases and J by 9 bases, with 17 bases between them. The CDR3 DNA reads TGTGCCAGCGGAGAGAGCAGGGTGGGTGAGCAGTTCTTC. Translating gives CASGESRVGEQFF.

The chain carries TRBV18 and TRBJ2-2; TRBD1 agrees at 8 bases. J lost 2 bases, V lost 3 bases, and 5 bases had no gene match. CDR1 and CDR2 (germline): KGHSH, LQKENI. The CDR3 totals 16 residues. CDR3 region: CASSPFGQGNTGELFF. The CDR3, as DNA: TGTGCCAGCTCACCTTTCGGACAGGGTAACACCGGGGAGCTGTTTTTT.

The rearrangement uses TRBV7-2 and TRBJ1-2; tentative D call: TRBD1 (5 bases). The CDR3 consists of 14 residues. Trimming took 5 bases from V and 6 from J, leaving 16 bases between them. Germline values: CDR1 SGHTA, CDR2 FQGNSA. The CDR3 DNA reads TGTGCCAGCAGCCCACAACCGGGGGTTGATGGCTACACCTTC. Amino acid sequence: CASSPQPGVDGYTF.

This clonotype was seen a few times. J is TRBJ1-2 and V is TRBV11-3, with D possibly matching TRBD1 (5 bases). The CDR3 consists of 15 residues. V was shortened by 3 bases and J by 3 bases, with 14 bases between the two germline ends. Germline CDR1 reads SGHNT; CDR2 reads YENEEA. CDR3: CASSFGRGSYYGYTF. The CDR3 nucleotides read TGTGCCAGCAGCTTTGGTAGGGGTTCATACTATGGCTACACCTTC.

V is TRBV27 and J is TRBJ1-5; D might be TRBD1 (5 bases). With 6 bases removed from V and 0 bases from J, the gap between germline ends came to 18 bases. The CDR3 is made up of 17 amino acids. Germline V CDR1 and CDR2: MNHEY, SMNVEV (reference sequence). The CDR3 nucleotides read TGTGCCAGCAGCCGTATGACTGGGGGGGATAGCAATCAGCCCCAGCATTTT. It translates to CASSRMTGGDSNQPQHF.

CDR3 bases: TGCAGTGCTCCCTACGAGGGTAGCCCTGAAGCTTTCTTT. It encodes CSAPYEGSPEAFF. This chain joins TRBV20-1 and TRBJ1-1; D is unresolved. Trimming stripped 5 bases from V and 6 bases from J, with 16 bases between. CDR3 length equals 13 residues. CDR1 is DFQATT, CDR2 SNEGSKA, per germline (reference sequence).

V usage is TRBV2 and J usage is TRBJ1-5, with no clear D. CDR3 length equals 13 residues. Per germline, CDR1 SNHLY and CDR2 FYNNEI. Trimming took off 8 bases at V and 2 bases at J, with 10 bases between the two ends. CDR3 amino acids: CASVPAGNQPQHF. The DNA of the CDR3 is TGTGCCAGCGTCCCGGCGGGCAATCAGCCCCAGCATTTT.

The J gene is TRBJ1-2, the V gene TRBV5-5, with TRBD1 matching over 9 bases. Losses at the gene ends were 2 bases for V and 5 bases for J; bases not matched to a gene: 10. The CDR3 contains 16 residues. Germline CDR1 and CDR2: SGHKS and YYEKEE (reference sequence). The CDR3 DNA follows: TGTGCCAGCAGCTTAGGAATACAGGGGGCCCTTTATGGCTACACCTTC. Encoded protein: CASSLGIQGALYGYTF.

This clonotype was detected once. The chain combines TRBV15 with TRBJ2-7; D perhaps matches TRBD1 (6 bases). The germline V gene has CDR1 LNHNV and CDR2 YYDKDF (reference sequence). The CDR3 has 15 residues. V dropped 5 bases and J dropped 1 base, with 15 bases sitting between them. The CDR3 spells CATSHRSGQSYEQYF. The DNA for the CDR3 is TGTGCCACCAGCCACCGTTCTGGACAGTCCTACGAGCAGTACTTC.

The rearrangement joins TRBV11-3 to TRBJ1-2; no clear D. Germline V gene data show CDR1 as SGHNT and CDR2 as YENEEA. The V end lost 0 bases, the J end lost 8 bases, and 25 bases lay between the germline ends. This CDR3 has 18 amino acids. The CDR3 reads CASSLDPSLGPVSRGYTF. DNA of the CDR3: TGTGCCAGCAGCTTAGACCCCAGCCTAGGTCCCGTTTCGCGGGGCTACACCTTC. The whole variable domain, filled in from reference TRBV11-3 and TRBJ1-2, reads EAGVVQSPRYKIIEKKQPVAFWCNPISGHNTLYWYLQNLGQGPELLIRYENEEAVDDSQLPKDRFSAERLKGVDSTLKIQPAELGDSAVYLCASSLDPSLGPVSRGYTFGSGTRLTVV.

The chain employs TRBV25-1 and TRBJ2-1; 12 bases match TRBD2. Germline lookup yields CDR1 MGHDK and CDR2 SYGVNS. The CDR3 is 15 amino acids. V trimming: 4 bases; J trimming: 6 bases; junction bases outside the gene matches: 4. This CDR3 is CASSGRTSGTNEQFF. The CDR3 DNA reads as TGTGCCAGCAGTGGCCGGACTAGCGGGACCAATGAGCAGTTCTTC.

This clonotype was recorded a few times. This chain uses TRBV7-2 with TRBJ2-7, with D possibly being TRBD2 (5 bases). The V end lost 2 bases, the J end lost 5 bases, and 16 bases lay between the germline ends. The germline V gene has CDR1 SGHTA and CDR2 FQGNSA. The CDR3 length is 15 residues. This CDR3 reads CASSLSLLVLNEQYF. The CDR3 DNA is TGTGCCAGCAGCTTATCCCTACTAGTTCTTAACGAGCAGTACTTC.

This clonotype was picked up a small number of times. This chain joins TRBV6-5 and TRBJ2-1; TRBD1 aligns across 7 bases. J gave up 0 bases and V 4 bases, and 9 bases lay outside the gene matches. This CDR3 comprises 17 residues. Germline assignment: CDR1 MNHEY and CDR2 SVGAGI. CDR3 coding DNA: TGTGCCAGCAGTTCGCCAGGACAGGCAAGCTCCTACAATGAGCAGTTCTTC. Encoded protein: CASSSPGQASSYNEQFF.

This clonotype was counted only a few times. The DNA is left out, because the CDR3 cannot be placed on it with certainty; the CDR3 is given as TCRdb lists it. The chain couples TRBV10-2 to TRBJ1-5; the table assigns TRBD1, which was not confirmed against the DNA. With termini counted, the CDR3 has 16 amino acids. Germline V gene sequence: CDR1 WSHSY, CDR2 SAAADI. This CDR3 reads CASSTSTGGIGQPQHF.

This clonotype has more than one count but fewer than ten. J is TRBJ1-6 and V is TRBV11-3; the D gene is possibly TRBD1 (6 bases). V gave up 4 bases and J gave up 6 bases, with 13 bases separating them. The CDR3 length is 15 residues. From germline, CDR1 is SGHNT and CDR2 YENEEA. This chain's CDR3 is CASSSTQGGNSPLHF. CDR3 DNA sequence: TGTGCCAGCAGCTCCACACAGGGTGGTAATTCACCCCTCCACTTT.